This T cell receptor beta chain was found in a study of regulatory T cells in long-lasting Graves disease (dated by TCRdb to the early 2020s). Regarding the study in general: Patients with newly diagnosed Graves' disease had been on antithyroid drugs for under 3 months. Persistent Graves' disease patients were compared with newly diagnosed Graves' disease patients by peripheral blood TCR sequencing and RNA sequencing. The study took place in China and was registered as a clinical trial. A total of approximately 35 samples were covered by TCR sequencing, comprising about 13 persistent and around 20 newly diagnosed Graves' disease patients.

This clonotype was recorded many times. Which antigen it targets is not known. Base qualities are missing; no much larger clone stands one base away. Library generation was performed with multiplex PCR. Sequenced using an Illumina HiSeq 4000. iRepertoire HTBI primers and Arm-PCR amplification of CDR3 regions were used to construct TCR beta libraries. Gel purification was performed on PCR products prior to sequencing. The authors processed their data as follows. Across samples, around 58 TRBV and over 11 TRBJ segments were identified and used for gene usage analysis of CDR3 amino acid clonotypes. Filtered high-quality paired reads were merged into contigs using COPE and FqMerger. BLAST was used to align contigs to IMGT TRBV, TRBD and TRBJ reference genes, with CDR3 defined following IMGT. Any clonotype with a frequency above 0.1% was counted as a highly expanded clone. Shannon entropy served as the measure of repertoire diversity, while the Gini coefficient captured V-J evenness. Clonotypes shared by more than one individual were considered public. Through fastp at Q25 and MiXCR, TCRdb rebuilt clones from the public reads, retaining in-frame beta chains. Each CDR3 protein appears once, grouped with its most common genes and DNA. The V and J calls reflect TCRdb's pipeline rather than the authors' work. Within this sample are some 340,000 distinct CDR3 sequences, with about an eighth of them counted one time only. Of the sample, 15% to 20% is held by the ten largest clones.

This sample's time point label indicates: newly diagnosed GD, antithyroid drugs for less than 3 months. RNA was extracted from PBMCs in TRIzol for both TCR sequencing and RNA sequencing. The diagnosis of Graves' disease followed American Thyroid Association guidelines. Patients for the study were recruited at an endocrinology department in Xi'an, China. Each patient gave roughly 10 milliliters of peripheral blood, collected in an EDTA anticoagulant tube. Ficoll Paque Plus density gradient separation was used to isolate PBMCs, and no additional T cell sorting was done. RNA quality was checked with an Agilent 2100 Bioanalyzer and agarose gel, and concentration with a NanoDrop 2000. Study-wide conclusions, independent of this receptor: Compared with newly diagnosed patients, persistent Graves' disease patients had lower TCR Shannon entropy and fewer highly expanded clones, which suggests clonal expansion. TRBV28, TRBJ1-2 and TRBJ2-5 were preferentially used in persistent disease, while TRBV20-1 and TRBJ2-1 were favored in newly diagnosed disease. Sequencing and analysis were limited to the TCR beta chain. As a limitation, the authors acknowledged that the small sample size may reduce accuracy. Patients with persistent disease shared more public clonotypes (about 2,700) than newly diagnosed patients did (966). Because the primary lesion, thyroid tissue, could not be accessed, the study looked at peripheral blood alone.

Its CDR3 holds 16 amino acids, cysteine through phenylalanine. The only DNA kept is the CDR3, 48 bases in frame from the first base. V is cut by 6 bases and J by 2 bases, and the space between the germline ends is 18 bases. The sample was also reused in another study, on T cells in Graves' hyperthyroidism and ophthalmopathy. The second investigation adds: Stable Graves' hyperthyroidism was defined as the absence of progression to ophthalmopathy over 18 months of follow-up. The hyperthyroidism patients were between 18 and 65 years old and newly diagnosed, with a disease duration of less than 2 months. Any patient with an uncontrolled infection, another autoimmune disease, pregnancy or lactation was excluded. Diagnoses were based on clinical symptoms, serum thyroxine and TRAb, thyroid ultrasound and orbital computed tomography. The first round of RT-PCR for the TCR CDR3 was performed with the HTBI primer set and the Qiagen OneStep RT-PCR kit. Most expanded thyroid clonotypes (frequency above 0.001) were also found in blood, which suggests that blood repertoires may mirror thyroid immune responses. Ophthalmopathy was separated from stable hyperthyroidism by a 13 V-J signature model, with approximately 90% sensitivity and roughly 84% specificity obtained in cross-validation and 80%/75% obtained in testing. During validation, the model predicted progression to ophthalmopathy a median of approximately 7 months ahead of onset, with roughly 65% sensitivity and about 75% specificity. To identify distinguishing TCR V-J signatures, a discovery cohort of around 98 patients was used, comprising 40 to 45 with Graves' ophthalmopathy and around 60 with stable Graves' hyperthyroidism. Whether ophthalmopathy could be predicted prospectively was tested in an independent validation cohort made up of under 20 hyperthyroidism patients plus 17 patients who later progressed to ophthalmopathy. The 100 or so discovery patients were randomly split 7:3 into training and test sets. In addition, the study compared T-cell repertoires in thyroid tissue and in blood from a handful of Graves' hyperthyroidism patients. After blood sampling, hyperthyroidism patients were treated with methimazole at a starting dose of 30 mg daily, and ophthalmopathy patients were treated with high-dose intravenous methylprednisolone. Libraries were constructed in a second round of multiplex PCR, after which size selection and purification were carried out. The libraries were sequenced on an Illumina HiSeq2000 using paired-end 100 bp reads. SOAPnuke was used to process the raw data, throwing out any read that contained adapters or uncalled bases, had a mean Phred below 15, or lacked an exact constant-primer or identifier match. High-quality paired reads were merged using COPE v1.2.5, and each unique nucleotide sequence was defined as a clonotype. MiTCR v1.1 was used to align the clonotypes against IMGT TRBV, TRBD and TRBJ reference segments. The analysis was restricted to V-J combinations with a frequency above 0.0001, which together covered 99% to 99.2% of the repertoires. A TCS score was defined as the ratio of F50 (clonal expansion) to E x V (chaos), with BLOSUM62-based TCRdist applied between CDR3 peptides within each V-J. Welch's t-statistics and random forest reduced just over 500 V-J features to 10 to 15, which were used in a naive Bayes classifier (R e1071). No statistical method was used to set the sample size in advance, and investigators knew the group allocation. The paper reports TCR Vbeta CDR3 sequencing of over 130 peripheral blood samples: 40 to 45 ophthalmopathy, fewer than 85 hyperthyroidism and around 17 progressor patients.

The receptor was derived from a woman in her late teens or twenties with Graves disease. Donor details come from another sample of the same person, matched by shared clones. The source was peripheral blood mononuclear cells (PBMCs), collected at new diagnosis, from a patient treated with antithyroid drugs. The chain was built from TRBV12-3 or TRBV12-4 and TRBJ2-3; matching of 6 bases hints at TRBD2 as the D gene. The CDR3 protein sequence reads: CASSPMGDSDTDTQYF. The base sequence is TGTGCCAGCAGCCCGATGGGGGACTCCGACACAGATACGCAGTATTTT.